This record covers a single T cell receptor (beta chain). Its antigen is unknown. Within one base of it there is no much larger clone, and no base qualities were kept. The data derive from a study of T-cell reconstitution after alpha-beta-depleted transplantation in children (dated by TCRdb to the mid-2010s). About the full investigation: T-cell immune reconstitution after TCRalphabeta/CD19-depleted allogeneic hematopoietic cell transplantation in children was quantitatively tracked in the study by means of TCR repertoire profiling. Results the study describes overall, beyond this receptor: About two months after transplant, the apparently early recovery of alphabetaT-cell counts reportedly depended on just several hundred clones that had expanded rapidly and came from non-depleted graft cells. In some patients, the high TCRbeta diversity seen at day 60 was put down to recipient T cells and intrathymic progenitors that had survived conditioning. Hyperexpanded clone frequencies declined over subsequent months; after one year, T-cell counts and TCRbeta diversity were mostly attributed to newly produced T cells.

The treatment or condition label for this specimen denotes: allogeneic hematopoietic cell transplantation with graft depleted of TCRalphabeta T cells and CD19 B cells. The transplant recipients were children given TCRalphabeta/CD19-depleted allogeneic hematopoietic cell grafts. The library was obtained by PCR. These reads were obtained on an Illumina HiSeq 2500. TCR libraries were prepared with molecular barcoding, using unique molecular identifiers to normalize TCRbeta repertoire quantification. Clones were called with MiXCR by TCRdb after fastp trimmed the public reads at Q25, and only in-frame beta chains were retained. Duplicate CDR3 protein sequences are folded into a single record with the most common DNA and genes. The sample yields 700,000 to 950,000 distinct CDR3 sequences; 15% to 20% were counted once. The top ten clones comprise around 4.5% of the sample. The source material was PBMCs, mostly from graft donor cells, sampled 360 days after TCRalphabeta/CD19-depleted stem cell transplant. This TCR was sampled from a male patient aged 10 to 17 who had a stem cell transplant for acute lymphoblastic leukemia, so the T cells may come from the graft donor.

The CDR3 is CASSLLLVGDYEQYF. The nucleotides read TGTGCCAGCAGCTTATTGCTGGTCGGGGACTACGAGCAGTACTTC. The chain was built from TRBV7-6 and TRBJ2-7, with a tentative D gene TRBD2 over 5 matching bases. V is reduced by 2 bases and J by 3 bases, leaving a spacing of 14 bases between them. Including cysteine and phenylalanine, the CDR3 has 15 amino acids. CDR3 DNA only is kept here, 45 bases in frame from base 1. In the germline V gene, CDR1 corresponds to SGHVS and CDR2 to FNYEAQ.